A selection of T cell receptor beta chains follows, all from one sample in a study of blood T cell repertoires in COVID-19. This table comes from immunoSEQ multiplex PCR, and its TCRdb copy is limited to in-frame clones, with some not included. The table lists 130,000 to 150,000 clones, 84% of them singletons, with roughly 4.4% in the top ten. What was sequenced was peripheral blood. The receptors were sampled from a human donor in a cohort sampled during active COVID-19. CDR3s include the opening cysteine and the closing phenylalanine or tryptophan. D genes are given only for firm matches. Where a row states a size, it is once, few, many or the class of an expanded clone; other rows omit it.

TRBV6-5	TRBD2	-	TRBJ2-1	CASSSRTSPEHEQFF	TGTGCCAGCAGTTCCCGGACTAGTCCGGAGCATGAGCAGTTCTTC
TRBV7-8	-	few	TRBJ1-5	CASSSREVGRRNQPQHF	TGTGCCAGCAGCTCCCGAGAGGTTGGGAGGCGGAATCAGCCCCAGCATTTT
TRBV28	TRBD1	-	TRBJ2-7	CASLTRDRGYEQYF	TGTGCCAGCCTGACCCGGGACAGGGGCTACGAGCAGTACTTC
TRBV6-5	-	-	TRBJ1-1	CASSYSQPTEAFF	TGTGCCAGCAGTTACTCACAGCCCACTGAAGCTTTCTTT
TRBV11-3	-	-	TRBJ1-1	CASSFGTNTEAFF	TGTGCCAGCAGCTTCGGGACAAACACTGAAGCTTTCTTT
TRBV30	TRBD2	-	TRBJ2-1	CAWSGTSGRYNEQFF	TGTGCCTGGAGTGGGACTAGCGGGCGATACAATGAGCAGTTCTTC
TRBV29-1	-	-	TRBJ1-6	CSVGGDYNSPLHF	TGCAGCGTTGGGGGAGATTATAATTCACCCCTCCACTTT
TRBV15	TRBD1	-	TRBJ1-3	CATSRDRGTGNTIYF	TGTGCCACCAGCAGGGACAGGGGAACTGGAAACACCATATATTTT
TRBV19	-	-	TRBJ1-1	CASSGYWGKESGEAFF	TGTGCCAGTAGTGGGTATTGGGGCAAGGAAAGTGGTGAAGCTTTCTTT
TRBV28	TRBD2	-	TRBJ2-2	CASTGGGPANTGELFF	TGTGCCAGCACCGGCGGGGGACCCGCGAACACCGGGGAGCTGTTTTTT
TRBV30	-	-	TRBJ1-3	CAWSMVRGNTIYF	TGTGCCTGGAGCATGGTCAGGGGAAACACCATATATTTT
TRBV5-1	-	-	TRBJ2-6	CASSQNRHFLSSGANVLTF	TGCGCCAGCAGCCAAAACCGACACTTCCTTAGCTCTGGGGCCAACGTCCTGACTTTC
TRBV19	-	-	TRBJ1-5	CASSIYRVDNQPQHF	TGTGCCAGTAGTATCTACAGGGTGGACAATCAGCCCCAGCATTTT
TRBV18	-	-	TRBJ2-1	CASSPTGQSLSYSNEQFF	TGTGCCAGCTCACCGACTGGACAGTCCCTCTCCTACAGCAATGAGCAGTTCTTC
TRBV7-9	TRBD1	-	TRBJ2-7	CASSLARGQGSEQYF	TGTGCCAGCAGCTTAGCACGGGGACAGGGTTCCGAGCAGTACTTC
TRBV6-5	TRBD2	-	TRBJ2-7	CAGLAGVGYEQYF	TGTGCCGGGCTAGCGGGAGTTGGCTACGAGCAGTACTTC
TRBV2	-	-	TRBJ1-3	CASSNQGSSSGNTIYF	TGTGCCAGCAGTAATCAGGGTAGTTCCTCTGGAAACACCATATATTTT
TRBV7-9	-	few	TRBJ2-5	CASSLVRGRVLETQYF	TGTGCCAGCAGCTTAGTTCGAGGGAGAGTCTTGGAGACCCAGTACTTC
TRBV19	TRBD1	-	TRBJ2-5	CASSVGTGVKETQYF	TGTGCCAGTAGTGTCGGGACAGGGGTTAAAGAGACCCAGTACTTC
TRBV28	-	-	TRBJ2-3	CASSLNPGSADTQYF	TGTGCCAGCAGTTTAAATCCGGGATCTGCAGATACGCAGTATTTT
TRBV6-6	-	-	TRBJ1-1	CASSYQGRVGTEAFF	TGTGCCAGCAGTTACCAGGGGCGTGTAGGGACTGAAGCTTTCTTT
TRBV25-1	-	-	TRBJ1-2	CASSDVGYTF	TGTGCCAGCAGTGACGTTGGCTACACCTTC
TRBV29-1	-	few	TRBJ1-5	CSVLDSSNQPQHF	TGCAGCGTTCTCGACAGTAGCAATCAGCCCCAGCATTTT
TRBV6-5	-	-	TRBJ2-2	CASSPESTGELFF	TGTGCCAGCAGTCCTGAGAGCACCGGGGAGCTGTTTTTT
TRBV2	-	-	TRBJ1-4	CASSEARNEKLFF	TGTGCCAGCAGTGAAGCGCGGAATGAAAAACTGTTTTTT
TRBV28	TRBD1	-	TRBJ1-3	CASSPDRGGNTIYF	TGTGCCAGCAGTCCCGACAGGGGGGGAAACACCATATATTTT
TRBV12-5	-	once	TRBJ1-2	CASGLGSTGINYGYTF	TGTGCTAGTGGTTTGGGCTCTACAGGTATTAACTATGGCTACACCTTC
TRBV25-1	TRBD1	-	TRBJ1-1	CAIKTSNRGRGAFF	TGTGCCATCAAGACATCTAACAGGGGGCGAGGAGCTTTCTTT
TRBV28	-	-	TRBJ2-1	CASSLFGHSLDEQFF	TGTGCCAGCAGTTTATTCGGACACTCCTTAGATGAGCAGTTCTTC
TRBV5-1	-	-	TRBJ1-3	CASSLRQVGTGNTIYF	TGCGCCAGCAGCTTGCGACAGGTTGGGACTGGAAACACCATATATTTT
TRBV2	TRBD1	-	TRBJ2-5	CASSPPRGWLETQYF	TGTGCCAGCAGTCCCCCCAGGGGGTGGCTGGAGACCCAGTACTTC
TRBV10-2	TRBD1	once	TRBJ1-2	CASSEGQGVWGYTF	TGCGCCAGCAGTGAGGGACAGGGGGTGTGGGGCTACACCTTC
TRBV19	-	few	TRBJ1-5	CASSIVEGIPQHF	TGTGCCAGTAGTATAGTCGAGGGAATCCCCCAGCATTTT
TRBV5-4	TRBD2	-	TRBJ2-1	CASSRGEEQFF	TGTGCCAGCAGCCGGGGGGAGGAGCAGTTCTTC
TRBV24-1	TRBD2	-	TRBJ2-1	CATSGTSGSGNEQFF	TGTGCCACCAGCGGGACTAGCGGGAGCGGCAATGAGCAGTTCTTC
TRBV6-5	-	few	TRBJ1-4	CASSGTWGEKLFF	TGTGCCAGCAGCGGGACATGGGGTGAAAAACTGTTTTTT
TRBV4-1	TRBD1	-	TRBJ1-5	CASSQSSGGGQPQHF	TGCGCCAGCAGCCAGTCCTCAGGGGGTGGACAGCCCCAGCATTTT
TRBV28	TRBD1	-	TRBJ2-7	CASSPTGQGHNEQYF	TGTGCCAGCAGTCCGACGGGACAGGGACATAACGAGCAGTACTTC
TRBV24-1	TRBD2	-	TRBJ2-5	CATSAGGETQYF	TGTGCCACCTCGGCGGGGGGGGAGACCCAGTACTTC
TRBV5-1	-	-	TRBJ2-5	CASRGGPPRETQYF	TGCGCCAGCAGAGGGGGACCACCCCGAGAGACCCAGTACTTC
TRBV6-1	TRBD1	-	TRBJ2-7	CASSEGVGGQGYF	TGTGCCAGCAGTGAGGGGGTTGGGGGACAGGGGTACTTC
TRBV5-1	TRBD1	-	TRBJ2-1	CASSPGTGGNEQFF	TGCGCCAGCAGCCCCGGGACAGGGGGTAATGAGCAGTTCTTC
TRBV2	TRBD1	-	TRBJ2-4	CASTLDRFQDIQYF	TGTGCCAGCACCCTGGACAGGTTTCAGGACATTCAGTACTTC
TRBV4-1	TRBD2	-	TRBJ2-3	CASSQGSGVSTDTQYF	TGCGCCAGCAGCCAAGGCAGCGGGGTTAGCACAGATACGCAGTATTTT
TRBV6-5	-	-	TRBJ1-5	CASSSLGGYQPQHF	TGTGCCAGCAGTTCATTGGGGGGGTATCAGCCCCAGCATTTT
TRBV28	-	-	TRBJ2-5	CASTPTFQETQYF	TGTGCCAGCACCCCGACTTTCCAAGAGACCCAGTACTTC
TRBV19	-	once	TRBJ1-5	CASRGGGGNQPQHF	TGTGCCAGTCGCGGCGGGGGGGGCAATCAGCCCCAGCATTTT
TRBV28	TRBD1	-	TRBJ2-7	CASSSNRGVAYEQYF	TGTGCCAGCAGCTCAAACAGGGGGGTCGCCTACGAGCAGTACTTC
TRBV5-6	TRBD2	-	TRBJ2-7	CASTHWGGSSGEQYF	TGTGCCAGCACCCACTGGGGGGGGAGTAGTGGCGAGCAGTACTTC